This T cell receptor beta chain was sequenced for a study of technical replicates of blood from a handful of donors. Method: immunoSEQ multiplex PCR; TCRdb's copy keeps in-frame clones and lacks some. The sample lists about 97,000 clones, approximately 96% occurring once. V was pared by 7 bases and J by 0 bases, with 10 bases between. There are 14 residues in the CDR3. The germline gives CDR1 SNHLY, CDR2 FYNNEI. The sequenced sample consisted of T cells isolated from PBMCs. The sequence was obtained from a human donor in good health. V is TRBV2 and J is TRBJ2-1; no firm D call. The CDR3 reads CASTPLSSYNEQFF. The CDR3 nucleotides read TGTGCCAGCACCCCGCTTAGCTCCTACAATGAGCAGTTCTTC.